Below are 22 T cell receptor beta chains sequenced from a single sample in a study of blood T cell repertoires in COVID-19. Measured with immunoSEQ multiplex PCR; TCRdb has only the in-frame clones, and not every one. Among over 95,000 clones listed, approximately 85% were seen once. Input material: peripheral blood. Source of these receptors: a woman in her sixties with COVID-19, enrolled during active disease.

Only one count was recorded for this clone. The chain links TRBV30 to TRBJ1-5, with 7 bases identical to TRBD1. CDR3 size: 14 residues. Germline loops: CDR1 GTSNPN, CDR2 SVGIG (reference sequence). Unmatched junction bases numbered 4, after V lost 5 bases and J lost 0 bases. The CDR3 reads CAWQTGTSNQPQHF. DNA of the CDR3: TGTGCCTGGCAGACAGGGACTAGCAATCAGCCCCAGCATTTT.

This chain uses TRBV7-9 with TRBJ1-2, with D perhaps matching TRBD1 (6 bases). CDR3 length equals 15 residues. CDR1 and CDR2 from the germline V gene are SEHNR and FQNEAQ (reference sequence). V gave up 0 bases and J gave up 2 bases, with 10 bases separating them. CDR3 DNA sequence: TGTGCCAGCAGCTTAGCGTGGACAGAAAACTATGGCTACACCTTC. Protein: CASSLAWTENYGYTF.

The rearrangement links TRBV4-1 to TRBJ1-1, with TRBD1 identical over 11 bases. The CDR3 runs 15 residues. Germline V gives CDR1 MGHRA, CDR2 YSYEKL. Trimming took 0 bases from V and 5 from J; bases not matched to a gene: 2. CDR3 loop: CASSQEGTGGTEAFF. DNA for the CDR3: TGCGCCAGCAGCCAAGAAGGGACAGGGGGAACTGAAGCTTTCTTT.

The CDR3 region has the DNA TGTGCCAGCTCACCACGGGGGGACGCTGAAGCTTTCTTT. Translating it yields CASSPRGDAEAFF. This chain connects TRBV18 to TRBJ1-1, with D tentatively TRBD1 (5 bases). The CDR3 loop spans 13 amino acids. Germline assignment: CDR1 KGHSH and CDR2 LQKENI. The V gene lost 1 base and the J gene lost 6 bases, with 9 bases spanning the gap.

The V call is TRBV7-2, the J call TRBJ2-5; no firm D call. The CDR3 covers 14 residues. Trimming left V 1 base short and J 3 bases short, with 9 bases between. The germline CDR1 and CDR2 sequences are SGHTA and FQGNSA. CDR3: CASSLDWSKETQYF. The CDR3, as DNA: TGTGCCAGCAGCTTAGACTGGTCTAAAGAGACCCAGTACTTC.

By sample share, this clone is medium-sized. This chain uses TRBV14 with TRBJ1-6, with D uncertain. CDR1 SGHDN and CDR2 FVKESK come from the germline V gene. Trimming cost V 4 bases and J 6 bases, with 19 bases left between them. There are 17 residues in the CDR3. This chain's CDR3 is CASSLPGSPGGNSPLHF. CDR3 DNA sequence: TGTGCCAGCAGCCTCCCTGGCAGTCCTGGCGGTAATTCACCCCTCCACTTT.

This clone was observed a handful of times. The chain couples TRBV2 to TRBJ2-7, with 7 bases lining up with TRBD1. The CDR3 loop spans 14 amino acids. Germline CDR1 is SNHLY and CDR2 is FYNNEI. The trim removed 5 bases at V and 0 bases at J, leaving 4 bases unmatched. Written as DNA, the CDR3 is TGTGCCAGCAGTCCGGGACAGTTCTCCTACGAGCAGTACTTC. The encoded protein is CASSPGQFSYEQYF.

With respect to this clone: In the same sample, other DNA sequences code for this CDR3. V usage is TRBV19 and J usage is TRBJ1-1; TRBD1 matches 7 bases. The CDR3 is 14 residues long. The germline V gene encodes CDR1 LNHDA and CDR2 SQIVND (reference sequence). Trimming took 4 bases from V and 2 from J; bases not matched to a gene: 4. The CDR3, as DNA: TGTGCCAGTAGTAGCCGACAGGGTAACACTGAAGCTTTCTTT. Translating it yields CASSSRQGNTEAFF.

The V call is TRBV7-9, the J call TRBJ1-1, with D hard to call. Trimming took off 5 bases at V and 8 bases at J, with 9 bases between the two ends. The germline V gene encodes CDR1 SEHNR and CDR2 FQNEAQ (reference sequence). The CDR3 sequence is 11 residues long. This CDR3 reads CASSGRVEAFF. CDR3 sequence (DNA): TGTGCCAGCAGCGGCCGTGTCGAAGCTTTCTTT.

The chain recombines TRBV15 with TRBJ1-4; weak D call: TRBD1 (5 bases). Germline CDR1 and CDR2: LNHNV and YYDKDF (reference sequence). This CDR3 region has 14 residues. Trimming stripped 9 bases from V and 7 bases from J, with 18 bases between. This CDR3 is CATKVGGDGEKLFF. The DNA for the CDR3 is TGTGCCACTAAAGTTGGGGGGGATGGTGAAAAACTGTTTTTT.

A single count supports this clone. V is TRBV7-3 and J is TRBJ2-3, with TRBD1 matching 10 bases. This CDR3 comprises 16 residues. V was clipped by 5 bases and J by 4 bases; unmatched bases: 9. Germline V gene lookup returns CDR1 SGHTA and CDR2 FQGTGA. The CDR3: CASSPPGGTGADTQYF. The CDR3 DNA is TGTGCCAGCAGCCCGCCCGGCGGGACAGGGGCAGATACGCAGTATTTT.

The table lists this clone with a count of one. The chain couples TRBV30 to TRBJ1-4; D is unresolved. V was pared by 3 bases and J by 5 bases, with 13 bases between. The CDR3 length is 14 residues. The germline gives CDR1 GTSNPN, CDR2 SVGIG (reference sequence). The CDR3 nucleotides are TGTGCCTGGAGAGGCCGCTCCGGGAATGAAAAACTGTTTTTT. It specifies CAWRGRSGNEKLFF.

The chain links TRBV6-5 to TRBJ1-2; D call uncertain. Germline V gene data show CDR1 as MNHEY and CDR2 as SVGAGI. Trimming took 6 bases from V and 3 from J, leaving 14 bases between them. The CDR3 is 14 amino acids. The CDR3 coding sequence is TGTGCCAGCAGATCCCGGGATCCCGACTATGGCTACACCTTC. This sequence encodes CASRSRDPDYGYTF.

This sequence joins TRBV28 and TRBJ2-7; D is possibly TRBD2 (7 bases). Trimming took 5 bases from V and 0 from J, leaving 20 bases between them. The CDR3 is 17 residues long. Germline loops: CDR1 MDHEN, CDR2 SYDVKM. This CDR3 reads CASSPRIWGGGSYEQYF. CDR3 coding DNA: TGTGCCAGCAGTCCACGGATATGGGGAGGGGGCTCCTACGAGCAGTACTTC.

The CDR3 DNA reads TGTGCCAGCAGTTTATGGGGACAGGGCACTGAAGCTTTCTTT. Amino acid sequence: CASSLWGQGTEAFF. The chain uses TRBV27 and TRBJ1-1; TRBD1 matches at 9 bases. Per the germline V gene, CDR1 is MNHEY and CDR2 is SMNVEV (reference sequence). Germline trimming cut 1 base from V and 4 bases from J; bases unmatched to any gene: 1. The CDR3 contains 14 residues.

The J gene is TRBJ1-5, the V gene TRBV19; perhaps TRBD1 as D (6 bases). V was clipped by 4 bases and J by 1 base, with 11 bases between them. Per germline, CDR1 LNHDA and CDR2 SQIVND (reference sequence). This CDR3 comprises 15 residues. CDR3 residues: CASSRQEGSNQPQHF. CDR3 coding DNA: TGTGCCAGTAGTAGACAGGAAGGGAGCAATCAGCCCCAGCATTTT.

V gene TRBV7-3 combines with J gene TRBJ1-2, with D tentatively TRBD1 (5 bases). Germline values: CDR1 SGHTA, CDR2 FQGTGA. The CDR3 is made up of 15 amino acids. Trimming cost V 2 bases and J 4 bases, with 14 bases left between them. The CDR3 region has the DNA TGTGCCAGCAGCTTAGGGAAGGGGACTGTCTATGGCTACACCTTC. It specifies CASSLGKGTVYGYTF.

The J gene is TRBJ2-2, the V gene TRBV2, with 7 bases matching TRBD1. The CDR3 is 17 residues long. Germline loops: CDR1 SNHLY, CDR2 FYNNEI. The junction had 13 bases not matched to a gene; V was cut back by 9 bases and J by 0 bases. In nucleotides, the CDR3 is TGTGCCAGGGGACCTAGAGGACAGGCCGCGAACACCGGGGAGCTGTTTTTT. This codes for CARGPRGQAANTGELFF.

The CDR3 region is CASSGASGVAGTQYF. CDR3 bases: TGTGCCAGCAGCGGAGCCAGCGGGGTCGCGGGGACCCAGTACTTC. This chain uses TRBV5-4 with TRBJ2-5, with TRBD2 matching over 7 bases. V lost 4 bases and J lost 7; bases outside the gene matches: 13. The CDR3 runs 15 residues. Germline CDR1 reads SGHNT; CDR2 reads YYREEE (reference sequence).

The genes are TRBV24-1 and TRBJ2-5; TRBD1 is a possible D gene (6 bases). The CDR3 contains 15 residues. Trimming took off 10 bases at V and 5 bases at J, with 22 bases between the two ends. Per germline, CDR1 KGHDR and CDR2 SFDVKD. The CDR3 nucleotides are TGTGCCACTCGGGGAACAGGGACCTCAGGGGAGACCCAGTACTTC. Protein product: CATRGTGTSGETQYF.

The CDR3 coding sequence is TGTGCCAGCAGCGAGGGACAGCACACTGAAGCTTTCTTT. It translates to CASSEGQHTEAFF. The chain uses TRBV11-2 and TRBJ1-1, with 7 bases lining up with TRBD1. After removal of 5 bases from V and 3 bases from J, the junction contained 3 bases not matched to a gene. This CDR3 contains 13 residues. CDR1 and CDR2 from the germline V gene are SGHAT and FQNNGV.

The rearrangement links TRBV23-1 to TRBJ1-1; D perhaps matches TRBD1 (6 bases). TRBV23-1 is an ORF for which the function is uncertain. V dropped 0 bases and J dropped 6 bases, with 26 bases sitting between them. This CDR3 is built from 19 residues. The CDR3 protein is CASSQSHVGKGELLAEAFF. The CDR3 DNA reads TGCGCCAGCAGTCAATCTCACGTGGGGAAGGGGGAATTGTTGGCTGAAGCTTTCTTT.